The following is a TCR beta chain sequence with its context. Antigen specificity is unknown. This specimen comes from a study of T cell responses to AZD1222 COVID-19 vaccine. Findings and caveats of the study: The study identified only 6 or 7 AZD1222 recipients as seropositive at baseline. Clonal diversity was possibly underestimated, and white British individuals and females predominated among donors. Close to half of spike-specific TCRs reportedly recognize unmutated variant regions.

Deletions cut 7 bases from V and 1 base from J, with 10 bases between. The CDR3 totals 14 residues. CDR1 and CDR2 (germline): MDHEN, SYDVKM. This table comes from immunoSEQ multiplex PCR, and its TCRdb copy is limited to in-frame clones, with some not included. The table shows 65,000 to 100,000 clones, with 85% to 95% occurring only once. The J gene is TRBJ2-2, the V gene TRBV28; TRBD1 might be the D (6 bases). The TCR sequence derives from an adult who received the AZD1222 COVID-19 vaccine. Sequencing was performed on peripheral blood, taken 28 days after the second AZD1222 dose. The CDR3 reads CASIHRVNTGELFF. CDR3 sequence (DNA): TGTGCCAGCATTCACAGGGTGAACACCGGGGAGCTGTTTTTT.